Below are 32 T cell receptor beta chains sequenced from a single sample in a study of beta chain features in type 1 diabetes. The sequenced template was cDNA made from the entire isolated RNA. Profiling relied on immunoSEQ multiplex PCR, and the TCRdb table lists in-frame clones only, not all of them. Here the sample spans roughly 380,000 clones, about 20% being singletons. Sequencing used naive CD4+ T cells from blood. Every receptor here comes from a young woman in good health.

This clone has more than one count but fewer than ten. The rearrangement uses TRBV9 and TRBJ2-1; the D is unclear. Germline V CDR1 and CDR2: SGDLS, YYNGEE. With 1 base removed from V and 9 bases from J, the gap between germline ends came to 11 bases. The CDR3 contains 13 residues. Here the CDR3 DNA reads TGTGCCAGCAGCGTATATGGCATCCCTGAGCAGTTCTTC. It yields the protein CASSVYGIPEQFF. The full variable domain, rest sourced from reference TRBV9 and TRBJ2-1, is DSGVTQTPKHLITATGQRVTLRCSPRSGDLSVYWYQQSLDQGLQFLIQYYNGEERAKGNILERFSAQQFPDLHSELNLSSLELGDSALYFCASSVYGIPEQFFGPGTRLTVL.

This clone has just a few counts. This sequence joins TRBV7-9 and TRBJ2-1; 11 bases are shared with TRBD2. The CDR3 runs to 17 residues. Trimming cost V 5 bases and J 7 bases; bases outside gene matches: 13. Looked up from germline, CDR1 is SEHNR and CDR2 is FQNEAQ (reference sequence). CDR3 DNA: TGTGCCAGCAGCCTCTCCCCCGGGACTAGCGGCTATAATGAGCAGTTCTTC. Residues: CASSLSPGTSGYNEQFF.

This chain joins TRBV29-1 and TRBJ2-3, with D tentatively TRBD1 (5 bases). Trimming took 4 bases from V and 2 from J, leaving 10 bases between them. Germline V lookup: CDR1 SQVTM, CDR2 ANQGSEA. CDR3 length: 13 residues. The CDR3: CSVGRGATDTQYF. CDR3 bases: TGCAGCGTTGGACGTGGGGCCACAGATACGCAGTATTTT.

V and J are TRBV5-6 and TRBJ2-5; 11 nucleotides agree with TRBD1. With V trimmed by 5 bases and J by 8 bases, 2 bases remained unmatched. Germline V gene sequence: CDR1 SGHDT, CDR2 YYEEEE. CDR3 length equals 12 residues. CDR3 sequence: CASRDRGLTQYF. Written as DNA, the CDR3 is TGTGCCAGCAGGGACAGGGGGCTCACCCAGTACTTC. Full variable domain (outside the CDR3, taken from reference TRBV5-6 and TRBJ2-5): DAGVTQSPTHLIKTRGQQVTLRCSPKSGHDTVSWYQQALGQGPQFIFQYYEEEERQRGNFPDRFSGHQFPNYSSELNVNALLLGDSALYLCASRDRGLTQYFGPGTRLLVL.

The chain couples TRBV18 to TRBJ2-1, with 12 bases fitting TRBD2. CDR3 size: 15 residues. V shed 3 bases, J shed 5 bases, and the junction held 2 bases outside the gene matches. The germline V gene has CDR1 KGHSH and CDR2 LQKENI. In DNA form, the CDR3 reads TGTGCCAGCTCACCGGGACTAGCGGGCGACAATGAGCAGTTCTTC. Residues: CASSPGLAGDNEQFF.

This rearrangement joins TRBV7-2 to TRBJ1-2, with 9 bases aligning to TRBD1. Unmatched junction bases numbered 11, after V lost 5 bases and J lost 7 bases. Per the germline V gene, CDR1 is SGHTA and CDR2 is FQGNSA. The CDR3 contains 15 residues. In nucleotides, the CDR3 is TGTGCCAGCAGCGCCACGGGGGGGACAGGGTCTGGCTACACCTTC. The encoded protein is CASSATGGTGSGYTF.

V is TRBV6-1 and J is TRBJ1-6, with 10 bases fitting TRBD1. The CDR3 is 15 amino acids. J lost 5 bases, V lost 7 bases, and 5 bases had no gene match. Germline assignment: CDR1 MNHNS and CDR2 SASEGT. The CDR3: CASTRTGGNNSPLHF. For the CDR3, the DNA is TGTGCCAGCACCCGGACAGGGGGAAATAATTCACCCCTCCACTTT.

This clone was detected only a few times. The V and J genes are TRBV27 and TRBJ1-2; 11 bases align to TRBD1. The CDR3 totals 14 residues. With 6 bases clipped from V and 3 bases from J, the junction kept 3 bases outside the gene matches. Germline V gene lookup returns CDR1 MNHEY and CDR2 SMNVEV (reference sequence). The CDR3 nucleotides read TGTGCCAGCAGAAGGACAGGGGGCGACTATGGCTACACCTTC. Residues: CASRRTGGDYGYTF.

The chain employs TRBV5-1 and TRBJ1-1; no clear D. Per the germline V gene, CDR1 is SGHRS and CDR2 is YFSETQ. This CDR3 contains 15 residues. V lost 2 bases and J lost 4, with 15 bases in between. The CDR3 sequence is CASSFTGDSGTEAFF. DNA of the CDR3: TGCGCCAGCAGCTTTACGGGAGATAGCGGCACTGAAGCTTTCTTT.

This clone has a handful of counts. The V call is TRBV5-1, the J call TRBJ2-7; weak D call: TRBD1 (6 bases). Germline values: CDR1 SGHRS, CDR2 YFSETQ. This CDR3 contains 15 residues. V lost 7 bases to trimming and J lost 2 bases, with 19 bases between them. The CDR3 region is CASGPGHVPTYEQYF. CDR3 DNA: TGCGCCAGCGGACCGGGACACGTACCTACCTACGAGCAGTACTTC.

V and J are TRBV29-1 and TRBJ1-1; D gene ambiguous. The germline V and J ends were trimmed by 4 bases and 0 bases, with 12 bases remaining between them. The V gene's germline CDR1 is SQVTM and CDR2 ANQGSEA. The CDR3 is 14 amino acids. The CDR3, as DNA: TGCAGCGTTGTGGCCCCGCGGGTGAACACTGAAGCTTTCTTT. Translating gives CSVVAPRVNTEAFF.

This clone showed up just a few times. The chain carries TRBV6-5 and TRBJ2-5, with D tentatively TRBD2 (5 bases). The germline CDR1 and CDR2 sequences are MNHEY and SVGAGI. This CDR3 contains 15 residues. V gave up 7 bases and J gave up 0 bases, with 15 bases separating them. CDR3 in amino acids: CASKRERLYQETQYF. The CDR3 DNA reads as TGTGCCAGCAAAAGGGAGCGATTGTACCAAGAGACCCAGTACTTC.

CDR3 bases: TGTGCCAGCAGCCAGCCGGGACTAGGGACCGGGGAGCTGTTTTTT. Translating gives CASSQPGLGTGELFF. This chain links TRBV14 with TRBJ2-2; 8 bases line up with TRBD2. The germline gives CDR1 SGHDN, CDR2 FVKESK. This CDR3 region has 15 residues. J gave up 5 bases and V 3 bases, and 5 bases lay outside the gene matches. The whole variable domain, filled in from reference TRBV14 and TRBJ2-2, reads EAGVTQFPSHSVIEKGQTVTLRCDPISGHDNLYWYRRVMGKEIKFLLHFVKESKQDESGMPNNRFLAERTGGTYSTLKVQPAELEDSGVYFCASSQPGLGTGELFFGEGSRLTVL.

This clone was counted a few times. The CDR3 DNA sequence: TGCAGCGCCCGAAAGGGGTCAGGGCACAACGAGCAGTACTTC. This codes for CSARKGSGHNEQYF. This rearrangement joins TRBV29-1 to TRBJ2-7; tentatively, D is TRBD1 (5 bases). Trimming removed 7 bases from V and 5 bases from J, with 21 bases in between. The germline V gene encodes CDR1 SQVTM and CDR2 ANQGSEA. The length of the CDR3 is 14 residues.

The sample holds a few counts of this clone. In nucleotides, the CDR3 is TGTGCCTGGGGACTCTGGGACGAGCAGTACTTC. As protein: CAWGLWDEQYF. The chain carries TRBV30 and TRBJ2-7, with TRBD2 as a possible D gene (5 bases). Germline values: CDR1 GTSNPN, CDR2 SVGIG (reference sequence). V gave up 5 bases and J gave up 5 bases, with 10 bases separating them. The CDR3 has 11 residues.

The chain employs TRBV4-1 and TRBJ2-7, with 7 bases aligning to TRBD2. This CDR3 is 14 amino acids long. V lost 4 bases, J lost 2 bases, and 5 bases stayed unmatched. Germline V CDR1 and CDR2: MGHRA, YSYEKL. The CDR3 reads CASSRTSLAYEQYF. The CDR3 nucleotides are TGCGCCAGCAGCCGGACTAGTCTGGCCTACGAGCAGTACTTC.

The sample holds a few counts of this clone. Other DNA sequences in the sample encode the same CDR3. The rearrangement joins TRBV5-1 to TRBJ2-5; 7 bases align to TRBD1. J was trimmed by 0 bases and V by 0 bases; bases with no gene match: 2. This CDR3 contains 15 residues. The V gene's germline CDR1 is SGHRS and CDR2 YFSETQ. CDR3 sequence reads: CASSLGQGYQETQYF. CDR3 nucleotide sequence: TGCGCCAGCAGCTTGGGACAGGGTTACCAAGAGACCCAGTACTTC.

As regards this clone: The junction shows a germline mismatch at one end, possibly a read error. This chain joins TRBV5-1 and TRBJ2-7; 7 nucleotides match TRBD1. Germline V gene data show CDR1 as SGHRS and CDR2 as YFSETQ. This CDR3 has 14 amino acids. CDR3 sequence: CASSLGTGSFEQYF. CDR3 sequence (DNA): TGCGCCAGCAGCTTGGGGACAGGTTCCTTCGAGCAGTACTTC.

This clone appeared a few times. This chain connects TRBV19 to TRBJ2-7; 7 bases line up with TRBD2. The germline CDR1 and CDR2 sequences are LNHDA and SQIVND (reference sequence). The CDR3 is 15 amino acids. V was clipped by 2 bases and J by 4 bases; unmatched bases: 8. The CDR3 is CASSISSTGGYEQYF. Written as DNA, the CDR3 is TGTGCCAGTAGTATAAGTAGTACGGGAGGATACGAGCAGTACTTC.

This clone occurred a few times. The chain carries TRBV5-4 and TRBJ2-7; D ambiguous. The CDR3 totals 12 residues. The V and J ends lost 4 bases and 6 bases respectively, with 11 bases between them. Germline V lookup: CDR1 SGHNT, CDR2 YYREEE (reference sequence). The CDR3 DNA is TGTGCCAGCAGCCGCGTCCGGAGCGAGCAGTACTTC. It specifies CASSRVRSEQYF.

The CDR3 loop reads CSVERLAGVRTYNEQFF. DNA of the CDR3: TGCAGCGTTGAGAGGCTAGCGGGAGTCCGGACCTACAATGAGCAGTTCTTC. V and J are TRBV29-1 and TRBJ2-1; TRBD2 aligns across 10 bases. Trimming cost V 3 bases and J 2 bases; bases outside gene matches: 10. The V gene's germline CDR1 is SQVTM and CDR2 ANQGSEA. CDR3 length equals 17 residues.

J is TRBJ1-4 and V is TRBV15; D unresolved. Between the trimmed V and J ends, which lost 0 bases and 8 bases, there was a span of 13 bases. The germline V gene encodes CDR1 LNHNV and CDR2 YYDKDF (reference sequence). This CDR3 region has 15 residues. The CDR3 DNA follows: TGTGCCACCAGCAGAGATGCCCCGGGATCAGAAAAACTGTTTTTT. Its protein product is CATSRDAPGSEKLFF.

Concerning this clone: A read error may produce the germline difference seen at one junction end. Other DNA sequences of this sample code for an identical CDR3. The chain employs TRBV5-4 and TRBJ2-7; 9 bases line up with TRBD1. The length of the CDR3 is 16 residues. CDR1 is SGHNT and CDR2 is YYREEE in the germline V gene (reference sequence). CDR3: CASRKVMWDRASKQYF. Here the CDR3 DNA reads TGCGCCAGCAGGAAAGTAATGTGGGACAGGGCCAGTAAGCAGTACTTC. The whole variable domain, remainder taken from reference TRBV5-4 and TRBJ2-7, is ETGVTQSPTHLIKTRGQQVTLRCSSQSGHNTVSWYQQALGQGPQFIFQYYREEENGRGNFPPRFSGLQFPNYSSELNVNALELDDSALYLCASRKVMWDRASKQYFGPGTRLTVT.

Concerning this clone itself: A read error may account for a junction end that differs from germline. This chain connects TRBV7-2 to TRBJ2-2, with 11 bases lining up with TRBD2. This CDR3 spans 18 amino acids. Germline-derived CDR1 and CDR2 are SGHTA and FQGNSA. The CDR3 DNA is TGCGCCAGCAGCCCCTCGGTGGTAGCGGGAGGGCGAACCGGGGAGCTGTTTTTT. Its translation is CASSPSVVAGGRTGELFF.

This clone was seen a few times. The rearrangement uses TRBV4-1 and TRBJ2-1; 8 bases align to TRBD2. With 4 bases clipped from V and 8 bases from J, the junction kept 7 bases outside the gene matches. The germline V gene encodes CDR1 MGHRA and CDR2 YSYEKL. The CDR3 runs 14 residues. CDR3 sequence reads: CASSPGTSGDEQFF. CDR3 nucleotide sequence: TGCGCCAGCAGCCCCGGGACTAGTGGTGATGAGCAGTTCTTC.

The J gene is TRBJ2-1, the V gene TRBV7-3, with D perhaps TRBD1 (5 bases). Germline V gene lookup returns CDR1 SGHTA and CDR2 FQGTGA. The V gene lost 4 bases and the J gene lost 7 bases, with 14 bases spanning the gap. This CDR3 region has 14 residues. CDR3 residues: CASSSGPRDNEQFF. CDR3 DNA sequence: TGTGCCAGCAGCTCCGGCCCCAGGGATAATGAGCAGTTCTTC.

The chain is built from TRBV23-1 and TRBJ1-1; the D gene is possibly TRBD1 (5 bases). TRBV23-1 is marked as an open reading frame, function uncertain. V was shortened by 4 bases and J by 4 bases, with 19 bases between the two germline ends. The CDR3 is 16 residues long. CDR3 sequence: CASSPRRGLSGTEAFF. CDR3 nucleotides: TGCGCCAGCAGTCCCCGACGGGGGTTGAGTGGCACTGAAGCTTTCTTT.

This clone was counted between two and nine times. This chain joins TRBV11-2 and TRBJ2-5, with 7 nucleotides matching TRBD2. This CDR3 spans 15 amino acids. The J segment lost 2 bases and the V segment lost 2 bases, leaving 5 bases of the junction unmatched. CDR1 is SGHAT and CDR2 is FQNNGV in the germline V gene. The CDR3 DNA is TGTGCCAGCAGCTTAACTCGCGGGGGTCAAGAGACCCAGTACTTC. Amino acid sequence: CASSLTRGGQETQYF.

The CDR3 nucleotides read TGTGCCAGCAGCTACTCGGGGGGGGATGAGCAGTTCTTC. It codes for CASSYSGGDEQFF. The genes are TRBV7-3 and TRBJ2-1; 8 positions agree with TRBD2. This CDR3 spans 13 amino acids. Germline-derived CDR1 and CDR2 are SGHTA and FQGTGA. The ends lost 4 bases at V and 8 bases at J; junction bases unmatched: 4.

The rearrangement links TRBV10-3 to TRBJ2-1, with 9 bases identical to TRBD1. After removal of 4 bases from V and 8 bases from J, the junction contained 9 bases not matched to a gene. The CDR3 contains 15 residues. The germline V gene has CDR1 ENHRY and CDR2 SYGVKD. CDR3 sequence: CAISVHRGRIDEQFF. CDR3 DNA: TGTGCCATCAGTGTACACAGGGGGCGAATCGATGAGCAGTTCTTC.

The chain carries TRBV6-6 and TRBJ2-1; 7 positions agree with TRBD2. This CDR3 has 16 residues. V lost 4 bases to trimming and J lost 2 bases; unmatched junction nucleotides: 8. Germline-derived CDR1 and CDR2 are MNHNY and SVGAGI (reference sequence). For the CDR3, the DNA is TGTGCCAGCAGTTCGGCGGGAGAGAGTCCCTACAATGAGCAGTTCTTC. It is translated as CASSSAGESPYNEQFF.

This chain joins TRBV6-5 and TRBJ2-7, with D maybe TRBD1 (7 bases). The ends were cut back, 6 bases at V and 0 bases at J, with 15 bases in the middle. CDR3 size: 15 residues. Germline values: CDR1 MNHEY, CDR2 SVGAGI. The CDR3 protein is CASSRDRDSSYEQYF. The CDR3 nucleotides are TGTGCCAGCAGCCGCGACAGGGACTCCTCCTACGAGCAGTACTTC.